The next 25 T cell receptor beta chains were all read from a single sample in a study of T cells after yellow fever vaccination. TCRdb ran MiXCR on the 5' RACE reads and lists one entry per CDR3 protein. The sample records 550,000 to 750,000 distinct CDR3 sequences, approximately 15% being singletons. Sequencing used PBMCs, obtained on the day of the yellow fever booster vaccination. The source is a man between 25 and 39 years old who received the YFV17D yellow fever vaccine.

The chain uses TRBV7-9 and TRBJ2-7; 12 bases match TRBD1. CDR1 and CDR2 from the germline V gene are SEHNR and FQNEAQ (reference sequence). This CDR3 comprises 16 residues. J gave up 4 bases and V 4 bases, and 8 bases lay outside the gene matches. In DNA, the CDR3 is TGTGCCAGCAGCTCCGGGACAGGGGGCGGGTTTTACGAGCAGTACTTC. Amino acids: CASSSGTGGGFYEQYF.

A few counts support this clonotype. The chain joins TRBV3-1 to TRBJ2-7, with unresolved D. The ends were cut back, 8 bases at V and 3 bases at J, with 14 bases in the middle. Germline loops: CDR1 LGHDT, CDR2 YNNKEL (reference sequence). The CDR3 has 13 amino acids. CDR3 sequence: CASSGPIFYEQYF. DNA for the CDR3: TGTGCCAGCTCCGGACCGATCTTCTACGAGCAGTACTTC.

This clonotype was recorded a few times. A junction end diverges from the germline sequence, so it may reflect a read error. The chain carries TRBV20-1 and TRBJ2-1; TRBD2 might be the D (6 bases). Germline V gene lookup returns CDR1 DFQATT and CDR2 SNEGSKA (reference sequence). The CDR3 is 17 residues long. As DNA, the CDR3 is TGCTGTGCTAGAGGCCCGGGACTTATCTCCGGACACAATGAGCAGTTCTTC. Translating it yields CCARGPGLISGHNEQFF.

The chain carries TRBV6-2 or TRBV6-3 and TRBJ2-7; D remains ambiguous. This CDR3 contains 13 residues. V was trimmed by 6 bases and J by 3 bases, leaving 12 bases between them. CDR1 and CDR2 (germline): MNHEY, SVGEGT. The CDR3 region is CASSPHLHYEQYF. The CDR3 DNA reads TGTGCCAGCAGCCCCCACCTCCACTACGAGCAGTACTTC.

The CDR3 sequence: CASSPGRLLYEQYF. CDR3 bases: TGTGCCAGCAGCCCTGGCCGGCTTCTCTACGAGCAGTACTTC. The chain combines TRBV7-9 with TRBJ2-7; unclear D gene. Germline V lookup: CDR1 SEHNR, CDR2 FQNEAQ (reference sequence). The ends were cut back, 5 bases at V and 3 bases at J, with 14 bases in the middle. This CDR3 region has 14 residues.

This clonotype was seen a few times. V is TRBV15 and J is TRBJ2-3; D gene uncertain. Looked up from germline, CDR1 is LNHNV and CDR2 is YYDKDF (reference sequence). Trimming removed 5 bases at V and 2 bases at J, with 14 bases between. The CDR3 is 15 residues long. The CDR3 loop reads CATSGSLTNTDTQYF. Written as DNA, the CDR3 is TGTGCCACCAGCGGCAGCCTAACGAACACAGATACGCAGTATTTT.

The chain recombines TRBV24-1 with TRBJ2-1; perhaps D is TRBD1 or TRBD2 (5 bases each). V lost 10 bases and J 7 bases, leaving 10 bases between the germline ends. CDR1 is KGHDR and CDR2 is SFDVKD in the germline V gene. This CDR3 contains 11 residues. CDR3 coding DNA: TGTGCCACTACTAGGGGTAATGAGCAGTTCTTC. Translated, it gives CATTRGNEQFF.

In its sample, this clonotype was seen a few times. In DNA form, the CDR3 reads TGCAGTGCTAACCCCGACTCCTACGAGCAGTACTTC. This translates into CSANPDSYEQYF. The rearrangement joins TRBV20-1 to TRBJ2-7; D ambiguous. CDR3 length equals 12 residues. Between the trimmed V and J ends, which lost 4 bases and 0 bases, there was a span of 7 bases. Germline V CDR1 and CDR2: DFQATT, SNEGSKA (reference sequence).

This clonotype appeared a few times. DNA for the CDR3: TGTGCCAGCAGCGCCGGGACTAGGGGGAGGGAGACCCAGTACTTC. This gives the protein CASSAGTRGRETQYF. The rearrangement joins TRBV7-2 to TRBJ2-5; 8 nucleotides agree with TRBD2. V was pared by 5 bases and J by 5 bases, with 10 bases of the junction left unmatched. The CDR3 sequence is 15 residues long. The germline gives CDR1 SGHTA, CDR2 FQGNSA.

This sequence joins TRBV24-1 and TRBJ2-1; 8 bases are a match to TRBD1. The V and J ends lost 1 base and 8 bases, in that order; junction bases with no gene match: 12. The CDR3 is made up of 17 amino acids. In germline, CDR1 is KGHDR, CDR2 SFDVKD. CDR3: CATSDLKGQDNPYEQFF. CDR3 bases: TGTGCCACCAGTGATTTAAAGGGACAGGACAACCCCTATGAGCAGTTCTTC.

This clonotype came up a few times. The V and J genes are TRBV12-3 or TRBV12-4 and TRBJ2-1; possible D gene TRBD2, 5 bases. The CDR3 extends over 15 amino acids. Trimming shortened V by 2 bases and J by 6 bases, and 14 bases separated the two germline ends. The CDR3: CASSLSVGDPNEQFF. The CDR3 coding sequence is TGTGCCAGCAGTTTATCGGTGGGAGACCCCAATGAGCAGTTCTTC.

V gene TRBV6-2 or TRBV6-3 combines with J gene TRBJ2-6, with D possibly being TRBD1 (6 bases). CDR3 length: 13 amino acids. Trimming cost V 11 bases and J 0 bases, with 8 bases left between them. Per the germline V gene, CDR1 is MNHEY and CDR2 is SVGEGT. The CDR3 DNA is TGTGCCGGGGGCGTCTCTGGGGCCAACGTCCTGACTTTC. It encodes CAGGVSGANVLTF.

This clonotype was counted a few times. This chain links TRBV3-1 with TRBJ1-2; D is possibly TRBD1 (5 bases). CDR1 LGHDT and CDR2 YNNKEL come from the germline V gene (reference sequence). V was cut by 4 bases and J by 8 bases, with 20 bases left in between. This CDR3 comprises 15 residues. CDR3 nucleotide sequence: TGTGCCAGCAGCCCCTCAGGCGCCCGGGGGGAAGGCTACACCTTC. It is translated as CASSPSGARGEGYTF.

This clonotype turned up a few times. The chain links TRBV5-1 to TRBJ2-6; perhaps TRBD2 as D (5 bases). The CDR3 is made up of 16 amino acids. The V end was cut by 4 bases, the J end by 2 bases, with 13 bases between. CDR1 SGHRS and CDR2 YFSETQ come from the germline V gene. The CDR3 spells CASSPWSGTGANVLTF. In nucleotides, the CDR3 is TGCGCCAGCAGCCCATGGTCGGGGACTGGGGCCAACGTCCTGACTTTC.

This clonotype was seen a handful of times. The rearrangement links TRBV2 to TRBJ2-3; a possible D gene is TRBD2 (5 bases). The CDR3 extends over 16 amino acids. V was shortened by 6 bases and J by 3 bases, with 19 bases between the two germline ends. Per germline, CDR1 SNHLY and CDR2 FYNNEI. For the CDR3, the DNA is TGTGCCAGCAGGCCCCGGGGTCCCGGTGATACAGATACGCAGTATTTT. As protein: CASRPRGPGDTDTQYF.

CDR3 loop: CASSVSANTGELFF. The CDR3 DNA reads as TGCGCCAGCAGCGTCTCAGCGAACACCGGGGAGCTGTTTTTT. The chain recombines TRBV5-1 with TRBJ2-2; no definite D call. The ends were cut back, 4 bases at V and 0 bases at J, with 7 bases in the middle. CDR3 length: 14 residues. CDR1 SGHRS and CDR2 YFSETQ come from the germline V gene.

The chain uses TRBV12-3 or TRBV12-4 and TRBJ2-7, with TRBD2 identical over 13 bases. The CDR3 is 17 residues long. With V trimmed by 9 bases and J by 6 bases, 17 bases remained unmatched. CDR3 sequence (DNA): TGTGCCAGTCGAAGACTAGCGGGAGGCCCCAACCCCCTCGAGCAGTACTTC. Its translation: CASRRLAGGPNPLEQYF.

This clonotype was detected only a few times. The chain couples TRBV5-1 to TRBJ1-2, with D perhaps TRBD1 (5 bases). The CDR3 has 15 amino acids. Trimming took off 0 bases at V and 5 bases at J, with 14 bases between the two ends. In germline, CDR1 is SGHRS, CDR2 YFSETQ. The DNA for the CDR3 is TGCGCCAGCAGCTTGGGTCCGGGGACGCAATATGGCTACACCTTC. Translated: CASSLGPGTQYGYTF.

The CDR3 nucleotides read TGTGCCAGCAGCCAAGAATATCACCTCACAGATACGCAGTATTTT. Translation gives CASSQEYHLTDTQYF. This chain uses TRBV3-1 with TRBJ2-3; D call uncertain. The V gene's germline CDR1 is LGHDT and CDR2 YNNKEL (reference sequence). The V end lost 0 bases, the J end lost 2 bases, and 9 bases lay between the germline ends. CDR3 length equals 15 residues.

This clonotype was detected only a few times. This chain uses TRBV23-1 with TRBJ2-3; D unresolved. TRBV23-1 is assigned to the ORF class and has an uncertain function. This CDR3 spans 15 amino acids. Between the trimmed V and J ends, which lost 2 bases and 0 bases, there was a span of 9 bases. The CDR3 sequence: CASSQEADSTDTQYF. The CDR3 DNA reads TGCGCCAGCAGTCAAGAGGCGGATAGCACAGATACGCAGTATTTT.

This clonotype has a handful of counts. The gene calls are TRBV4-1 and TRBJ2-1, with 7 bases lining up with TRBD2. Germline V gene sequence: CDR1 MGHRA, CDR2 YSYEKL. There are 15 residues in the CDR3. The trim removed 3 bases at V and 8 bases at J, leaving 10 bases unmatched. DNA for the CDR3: TGCGCCAGCAGCCACGGGTGGGGAGGGGAAGATGAGCAGTTCTTC. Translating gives CASSHGWGGEDEQFF.

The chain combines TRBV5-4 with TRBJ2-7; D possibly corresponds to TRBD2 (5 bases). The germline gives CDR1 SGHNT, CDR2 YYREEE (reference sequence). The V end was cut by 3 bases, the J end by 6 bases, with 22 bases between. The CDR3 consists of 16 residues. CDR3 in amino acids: CASSSGLISRPFEQYF. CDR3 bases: TGTGCCAGCAGCTCTGGACTGATTTCCCGCCCCTTCGAGCAGTACTTC.

The CDR3 reads CATNRGTYNEQFF. DNA of the CDR3: TGTGCCACCAATAGGGGCACCTACAATGAGCAGTTCTTC. The J gene is TRBJ2-1, the V gene TRBV15; TRBD1 might be the D (5 bases). Germline V gene data show CDR1 as LNHNV and CDR2 as YYDKDF (reference sequence). V lost 7 bases and J lost 2, with 9 bases in between. The length of the CDR3 is 13 residues.

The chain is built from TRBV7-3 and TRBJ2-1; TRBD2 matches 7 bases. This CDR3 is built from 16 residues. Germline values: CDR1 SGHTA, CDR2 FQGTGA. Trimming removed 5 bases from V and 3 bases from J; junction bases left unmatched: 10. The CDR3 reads CASSPPGASGYNEQFF. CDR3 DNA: TGTGCCAGCAGCCCCCCCGGGGCTAGCGGCTACAATGAGCAGTTCTTC.

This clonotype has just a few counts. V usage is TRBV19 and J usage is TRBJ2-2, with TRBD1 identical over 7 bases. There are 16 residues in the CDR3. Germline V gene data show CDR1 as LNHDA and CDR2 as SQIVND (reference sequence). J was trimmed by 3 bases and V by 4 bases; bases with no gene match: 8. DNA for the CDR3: TGTGCCAGTAGTAGCAACGACAGGGCGGACACCGGGGAGCTGTTTTTT. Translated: CASSSNDRADTGELFF.